This TCR beta chain stems from a study of a mutant IDH1 vaccine in newly diagnosed glioma. Study at large: Vaccine dosing followed radiotherapy by 4-6 weeks, or accompanied temozolomide cycles. Scheduled at week 35, visit V12 preceded visit V13, held at week 47.

The CDR3 loop spans 13 amino acids. The germline CDR1 and CDR2 sequences are SGHTA and FQGTGA. V lost 5 bases and J 6 bases, leaving 8 bases between the germline ends. Regarding time point: week 35, safety follow-up. All doses held 300 ug of mutant IDH1 20-mer peptide, with topical imiquimod. In weeks 1, 3, 5, 7, 11, 15, 19 and 23, patients were immunized, eight times in all. This clone was seen a handful of times. What it recognizes is unknown. Method: immunoSEQ multiplex PCR; TCRdb's copy keeps in-frame clones and lacks some. The sample has tens of thousands of clones, roughly 84% seen once; the top ten hold more than 10%.

The sequencing here drew on PBMCs, taken from a glioma patient whose treatment included an IDH1 peptide vaccine. This TCR was recovered from a man aged 18 to 35 with glioma. The chain combines TRBV7-3 with TRBJ1-6; no firm D call. The CDR3, as DNA: TGTGCCAGCAGCCCCGGGCTTAATTCACCCCTCCACTTT. Amino acid sequence: CASSPGLNSPLHF. The variable domain in full, completed from reference TRBV7-3 and TRBJ1-6, reads GAGVSQTPSNKVTEKGKYVELRCDPISGHTALYWYRQSLGQGPEFLIYFQGTGAADDSGLPNDRFFAVRPEGSVSTLKIQRTERGDSAVYLCASSPGLNSPLHFGNGTRLTVT.